In its sample, the clone carrying this T cell receptor beta chain was seen a few times. Antigen unknown. The sample originates from a study of T-cell memory formation after mild COVID-19. Study-level findings and limits: The study found contracting CD4+ clones mainly in CM and EM and contracting CD8+ clones in EMRA. Clones from the second wave (peaking day 37) had unconfirmed SARS-CoV-2 specificity. Whereas later expanders leaned CD4+, clones contracting day 15 to 85 showed a balanced CD4/CD8 makeup. Memory cells collected pre-infection included some clones that later responded, suggesting cross-reactive memory joined.

Germline CDR1 reads SEHNR; CDR2 reads FQNEAQ (reference sequence). CDR3 length: 16 amino acids. The V segment lost 1 base and the J segment 6 bases; nucleotides outside the gene matches: 9. TCRdb passed the 5' RACE reads through MiXCR, listing each CDR3 protein once. Here the sample spans hundreds of thousands of distinct CDR3 sequences, approximately 19% being singletons. The chain couples TRBV7-9 to TRBJ2-1; 7 nucleotides match TRBD2. The sequence came from an adult woman who had mild COVID-19 (a few samples of this study predate the infection). Cell type and time point are not known. The material sequenced was PBMCs or a T cell subset sorted from them (not recorded which). In DNA, the CDR3 is TGTGCCAGCAGCTTAGTTGCGGGAGTCCGAAGCAATGAGCAGTTCTTC. Its translation: CASSLVAGVRSNEQFF.